This TCR beta chain was sequenced for a study of T-cell reconstitution after alpha-beta-depleted transplantation in children (dated by TCRdb to the mid-2010s). Turning to the overall study: The study quantitatively tracked T-cell immune reconstitution after TCRalphabeta/CD19-depleted allogeneic hematopoietic cell transplantation in children using TCR repertoire profiling.

This clonotype was seen a few times. Its specific antigen is unknown. Base qualities are not at hand, and no much larger clone is one base apart. Library preparation was by PCR. For sequencing, an Illumina HiSeq 2500 was employed. TCR library preparation used molecular barcoding, with unique molecular identifiers applied to normalize quantification of the TCRbeta repertoire. TCRdb passed the public sequencing reads through fastp at Q25 and MiXCR, retaining productive beta sequences. Every CDR3 protein is listed once, alongside the most common genes and DNA of its rows. The sample table lists approximately 350,000 distinct CDR3 sequences, 13% of them with a count of one. Of the sample, 3.5% to 4.5% is held by the ten largest clones. CDR1 and CDR2 were assigned from the germline V gene as MDHEN and SYDVKM. V and J lose 5 bases and 4 bases, and a span of 20 bases separates them. Inclusive of the bounding cysteine and phenylalanine, the CDR3 is 16 residues long. Of the read, only the CDR3 DNA is kept; its 48 bases are in frame from base 1.

This clonotype was sampled from a human donor who donated a stem cell graft to a child with Fanconi anemia. The sequenced sample was PBMCs, obtained from the stem cell graft. Recombination connected TRBV28 to TRBJ2-5, with a tentative D gene TRBD2 over 6 matching bases. CDR3 protein: CASSLVGGNSVETQYF. In nucleotides, the sequence is TGTGCCAGCAGTCTGGTTGGAGGGAATAGCGTAGAGACCCAGTACTTC. Joined to the reference TRBV28 and TRBJ2-5 proteins, this CDR3 gives the full variable domain: DVKVTQSSRYLVKRTGEKVFLECVQDMDHENMFWYRQDPGLGLRLIYFSYDVKMKEKGDIPEGYSVSREKKERFSLILESASTNQTSMYLCASSLVGGNSVETQYFGPGTRLLVL.